The rows below give T cell receptor beta chains drawn from one sample of a study of cytomegalovirus exposure and HLA in healthy donors. Sequenced by immunoSEQ multiplex PCR; TCRdb stores in-frame clones only, minus some. The table records over 200,000 clones, more than 75% of them present only once. The material sequenced was PBMCs. These receptors originate from a human donor in good health. Both conserved end residues are part of each CDR3. D genes are given only for firm matches. Clone size is not always given. Where it is, it says once, few, many or a class for expanded clones.

clone_size: -
j_call: TRBJ1-3
v_call: TRBV7-6
d_call: TRBD1
cdr3_nt: TGTGCCAGCAGCTTAGCGCGGCGGGACAGCTACTCTGGAAACACCATATATTTT
cdr3_aa: CASSLARRDSYSGNTIYF

clone_size: -
j_call: TRBJ2-5
v_call: TRBV5-1
d_call: -
cdr3_nt: TGCGCCAGCAGCTTGGGGGTGACTAGTAATTACGAGACCCAGTACTTC
cdr3_aa: CASSLGVTSNYETQYF

clone_size: few
j_call: TRBJ2-7
v_call: TRBV6-5
d_call: TRBD2
cdr3_nt: TGTGCCAGCAGTTACTCGGCTAGCGGGAGCTACGAGCAGTACTTC
cdr3_aa: CASSYSASGSYEQYF

clone_size: -
j_call: TRBJ2-7
v_call: TRBV28
d_call: TRBD2
cdr3_nt: TGTGCCAGCAGTTTAAGGGTGGGGCTAGCGGGGTTCTACGAGCAGTACTTC
cdr3_aa: CASSLRVGLAGFYEQYF

clone_size: -
j_call: TRBJ2-7
v_call: TRBV10-3
d_call: -
cdr3_nt: TGTGCCATCAGTGATGCTCGCGCGGCTAGCGCTTACTACGAGCAGTACTTC
cdr3_aa: CAISDARAASAYYEQYF

clone_size: -
j_call: TRBJ2-3
v_call: TRBV7-2
d_call: TRBD2
cdr3_nt: TGTGCCAGCAGCTTAGCCGTGGGACTAGCGGGCAAGAATACAGATACGCAGTATTTT
cdr3_aa: CASSLAVGLAGKNTDTQYF

clone_size: -
j_call: TRBJ2-7
v_call: TRBV11-2
d_call: -
cdr3_nt: TGTGCCAGCAGCTTCAGGCTCTACGAGCAGTACTTC
cdr3_aa: CASSFRLYEQYF

clone_size: -
j_call: TRBJ2-5
v_call: TRBV5-1
d_call: -
cdr3_nt: TGCGCCAGCAGCTTGACGGGAGCTGGGGAGCCCCAGTACTTC
cdr3_aa: CASSLTGAGEPQYF

clone_size: -
j_call: TRBJ2-7
v_call: TRBV7-9
d_call: TRBD1
cdr3_nt: TGTGCCAGCAGCTTAGGGTCGGACAGGGAAGGCTACGAGCAGTACTTC
cdr3_aa: CASSLGSDREGYEQYF

clone_size: -
j_call: TRBJ2-2
v_call: TRBV30
d_call: TRBD2
cdr3_nt: TGTGCCTGGAGGGTCACGGGAGGGCCGGGCGGGGAGCTGTTTTTT
cdr3_aa: CAWRVTGGPGGELFF

clone_size: -
j_call: TRBJ2-6
v_call: TRBV5-1
d_call: TRBD1
cdr3_nt: TGCGCCAGCAGCCTCGGGACAGGTGTTCCTGGGGCCAACGTCCTGACTTTC
cdr3_aa: CASSLGTGVPGANVLTF

clone_size: -
j_call: TRBJ1-4
v_call: TRBV29-1
d_call: -
cdr3_nt: TGCAGCGTTGAAGATGGCGGGGCCGCTGATGAAAAACTGTTTTTT
cdr3_aa: CSVEDGGAADEKLFF

clone_size: -
j_call: TRBJ1-4
v_call: TRBV7-6
d_call: TRBD1
cdr3_nt: TGTGCCAGCAGCTCGGGACAGGCCAGCTTTGAAAAACTGTTTTTT
cdr3_aa: CASSSGQASFEKLFF

clone_size: -
j_call: TRBJ1-3
v_call: TRBV7-9
d_call: -
cdr3_nt: TGTGCCAGCAGCTTGTACAGGACAGACCGCTCTGGAAACACCATATATTTT
cdr3_aa: CASSLYRTDRSGNTIYF

clone_size: -
j_call: TRBJ1-1
v_call: TRBV7-2
d_call: -
cdr3_nt: TGTGCCAGCAGAACCAGGGCGGACGGCACTGAAGCTTTCTTT
cdr3_aa: CASRTRADGTEAFF

clone_size: -
j_call: TRBJ2-7
v_call: TRBV27
d_call: -
cdr3_nt: TGTGCCAGCAGTTTGGACAGCAGGGGCTACGAGCAGTACTTC
cdr3_aa: CASSLDSRGYEQYF

clone_size: -
j_call: TRBJ2-3
v_call: TRBV9
d_call: TRBD2
cdr3_nt: TGTGCCAGCAGCCCCCGGGGGACTAGCGTACGCACAGATACGCAGTATTTT
cdr3_aa: CASSPRGTSVRTDTQYF

clone_size: -
j_call: TRBJ1-1
v_call: TRBV6-1
d_call: -
cdr3_nt: TGTGCCAGCAGTGAATGGGCGGGAAACACTGAAGCTTTCTTT
cdr3_aa: CASSEWAGNTEAFF

clone_size: -
j_call: TRBJ2-7
v_call: TRBV14
d_call: TRBD2
cdr3_nt: TGTGCCAGCGGGGGACTAGCGGAAGCCGAGCAGTACTTC
cdr3_aa: CASGGLAEAEQYF

clone_size: once
j_call: TRBJ1-4
v_call: TRBV7-9
d_call: -
cdr3_nt: TGTGCCAGCAGCTTAGCGGGGCGCCCTGAAAAACTGTTTTTT
cdr3_aa: CASSLAGRPEKLFF

clone_size: -
j_call: TRBJ1-4
v_call: TRBV28
d_call: TRBD1
cdr3_nt: TGTGCCAGCAGTGGGGCCGGGACAGGGAATGAAAAACTGTTTTTT
cdr3_aa: CASSGAGTGNEKLFF

clone_size: -
j_call: TRBJ2-7
v_call: TRBV4-2
d_call: TRBD2
cdr3_nt: TGTGCCAGCAGCCAAGAGGGAACTAGCGGGAGCTCCTACGAGCAGTACTTC
cdr3_aa: CASSQEGTSGSSYEQYF

clone_size: few
j_call: TRBJ2-1
v_call: TRBV5-1
d_call: TRBD2
cdr3_nt: TGCGCCAGCAGCGGGGGGACTAGCGGGAGTATTAATGAGCAGTTCTTC
cdr3_aa: CASSGGTSGSINEQFF

clone_size: -
j_call: TRBJ2-1
v_call: TRBV7-2
d_call: TRBD2
cdr3_nt: TGTGCCAGCAGCTTATTGGCGGGAGGGCCCGACAATGAGCAGTTCTTC
cdr3_aa: CASSLLAGGPDNEQFF

clone_size: -
j_call: TRBJ2-3
v_call: TRBV2
d_call: TRBD1
cdr3_nt: TGTGCCAGCAGAGGGGACAGCCCCTATACGCAGTATTTT
cdr3_aa: CASRGDSPYTQYF

clone_size: -
j_call: TRBJ2-7
v_call: TRBV29-1
d_call: -
cdr3_nt: TGCAGCGTTGTGGGAGCGGCTAGCTCCTACGAGCAGTACTTC
cdr3_aa: CSVVGAASSYEQYF

clone_size: -
j_call: TRBJ2-7
v_call: TRBV7-2
d_call: -
cdr3_nt: TGTGCCAGCAGCCCCCCGGGAACCTACGAGCAGTACTTC
cdr3_aa: CASSPPGTYEQYF

clone_size: -
j_call: TRBJ1-1
v_call: TRBV5-1
d_call: -
cdr3_nt: TGCGCCAGCAGCTTGGGTACAGGGTTGGGCACTGAAGCTTTCTTT
cdr3_aa: CASSLGTGLGTEAFF

clone_size: -
j_call: TRBJ2-7
v_call: TRBV6-5
d_call: -
cdr3_nt: TGTGCCAGCAGTTACGGAACCACAGGATACGAGCAGTACTTC
cdr3_aa: CASSYGTTGYEQYF

clone_size: -
j_call: TRBJ2-7
v_call: TRBV7-9
d_call: -
cdr3_nt: TGTGCCAGCAGGCCCCCGAGGTTACCCTACGAGCAGTACTTC
cdr3_aa: CASRPPRLPYEQYF

clone_size: -
j_call: TRBJ2-7
v_call: TRBV7-2
d_call: -
cdr3_nt: TGTGCCAGCAGTTGGGAGCGGGCCTACGAGCAGTACTTC
cdr3_aa: CASSWERAYEQYF

clone_size: -
j_call: TRBJ2-3
v_call: TRBV23-1
d_call: TRBD1
cdr3_nt: TGCGCCAGCAGCTGGGACAGCCCAAGCACAGATACGCAGTATTTT
cdr3_aa: CASSWDSPSTDTQYF

clone_size: -
j_call: TRBJ2-4
v_call: TRBV19
d_call: TRBD2
cdr3_nt: TGTGCCAGTAGTATAGGGACTAGCGGGAGACTCGGCAAAAACATTCAGTACTTC
cdr3_aa: CASSIGTSGRLGKNIQYF

clone_size: few
j_call: TRBJ2-7
v_call: TRBV5-1
d_call: TRBD2
cdr3_nt: TGCGCCAGCAGCTTGGGAGGTAGCGGGAGCTACGAGCAGTACTTC
cdr3_aa: CASSLGGSGSYEQYF

clone_size: -
j_call: TRBJ2-6
v_call: TRBV7-9
d_call: TRBD1
cdr3_nt: TGTGCCAGCAGCTCGACAGGGGACGGGGCCAACGTCCTGACTTTC
cdr3_aa: CASSSTGDGANVLTF

clone_size: -
j_call: TRBJ2-5
v_call: TRBV19
d_call: -
cdr3_nt: TGTGCCAGTAGTTCCAGGGGAGTCCAAGAGACCCAGTACTTC
cdr3_aa: CASSSRGVQETQYF

clone_size: -
j_call: TRBJ2-1
v_call: TRBV28
d_call: -
cdr3_nt: TGTGCCAGCAGTTTAAACTCTGAGCAGTTCTTC
cdr3_aa: CASSLNSEQFF

clone_size: once
j_call: TRBJ2-7
v_call: TRBV7-9
d_call: -
cdr3_nt: TGTGCCAGCAGCCCCTACCGGGACACTAACTACGAGCAGTACTTC
cdr3_aa: CASSPYRDTNYEQYF

clone_size: -
j_call: TRBJ1-6
v_call: TRBV30
d_call: TRBD1
cdr3_nt: TGTGCCTGGAGTGCGGGACAGGGTAATTCACCCCTCCACTTT
cdr3_aa: CAWSAGQGNSPLHF

clone_size: -
j_call: TRBJ2-1
v_call: TRBV4-1
d_call: TRBD2
cdr3_nt: TGCGCCAGCAGCCAAGGAGGATTAGCGGGAGGGCCGGAATTCTTC
cdr3_aa: CASSQGGLAGGPEFF

clone_size: -
j_call: TRBJ2-3
v_call: TRBV6-4
d_call: TRBD2
cdr3_nt: TGTGCCAGCAGTGACTCGTACCGGCGGGAGGGCCCAGATACGCAGTATTTT
cdr3_aa: CASSDSYRREGPDTQYF

clone_size: -
j_call: TRBJ1-2
v_call: TRBV7-9
d_call: TRBD1
cdr3_nt: TGTGCCAGCAGAGATACAGGGGGCAATAGCTATGGCTACACCTTC
cdr3_aa: CASRDTGGNSYGYTF

clone_size: -
j_call: TRBJ2-1
v_call: TRBV5-1
d_call: TRBD2
cdr3_nt: TGCGCCAGCAGCTTGCAAAGGAATAGCGGGAGAGTGTCCTACAATGAGCAGTTCTTC
cdr3_aa: CASSLQRNSGRVSYNEQFF

clone_size: -
j_call: TRBJ2-2
v_call: TRBV7-2
d_call: TRBD1
cdr3_nt: TGTGCCAGCAGCTTGAGGACAGGGGGTGCCGGGGAGCTGTTTTTT
cdr3_aa: CASSLRTGGAGELFF

clone_size: -
j_call: TRBJ2-1
v_call: TRBV7-3
d_call: -
cdr3_nt: TGTGCCAGCAGCTTAGGACAGCGGACGTCCTACAATGAGCAGTTCTTC
cdr3_aa: CASSLGQRTSYNEQFF

clone_size: -
j_call: TRBJ2-3
v_call: TRBV28
d_call: -
cdr3_nt: TGTGCCAGCAGACTCGGAGATACGCAGTATTTT
cdr3_aa: CASRLGDTQYF

clone_size: -
j_call: TRBJ2-7
v_call: TRBV11-2
d_call: -
cdr3_nt: TGTGCCAGCAGCCCCATTCGGTTTCGGTACGAGCAGTACTTC
cdr3_aa: CASSPIRFRYEQYF

clone_size: -
j_call: TRBJ2-7
v_call: TRBV5-4
d_call: TRBD2
cdr3_nt: TGTGCCAGCAGCGTAGGGACTAGCGGGTTTAGCGAGCAGTACTTC
cdr3_aa: CASSVGTSGFSEQYF

clone_size: -
j_call: TRBJ2-1
v_call: TRBV29-1
d_call: -
cdr3_nt: TGCAGCGTTGTCGACCGGGAGCTAGCCTCCTACAATGAGCAGTTCTTC
cdr3_aa: CSVVDRELASYNEQFF

clone_size: once
j_call: TRBJ2-3
v_call: TRBV28
d_call: TRBD1
cdr3_nt: TGTGCCAGCAACCTGGACAGGGGGACAGATACGCAGTATTTT
cdr3_aa: CASNLDRGTDTQYF

clone_size: -
j_call: TRBJ2-1
v_call: TRBV5-1
d_call: TRBD2
cdr3_nt: TGCGCCAGCAGCTTGAATCCCGCGGGGGACAATGAGCAGTTCTTC
cdr3_aa: CASSLNPAGDNEQFF

clone_size: -
j_call: TRBJ1-2
v_call: TRBV5-1
d_call: TRBD1
cdr3_nt: TGCGCCAGCAGCTTCAGGGGGCTAGCCTATGGCTACACCTTC
cdr3_aa: CASSFRGLAYGYTF

clone_size: -
j_call: TRBJ2-7
v_call: TRBV6-1
d_call: TRBD1
cdr3_nt: TGTGCCAGCAGTGATGGATCACAGGGGGGATACGAGCAGTACTTC
cdr3_aa: CASSDGSQGGYEQYF

clone_size: -
j_call: TRBJ1-1
v_call: TRBV9
d_call: -
cdr3_nt: TGTGCCAGCAGCGACTCCTGGACAGCCATGAACACTGAAGCTTTCTTT
cdr3_aa: CASSDSWTAMNTEAFF

clone_size: -
j_call: TRBJ1-2
v_call: TRBV5-1
d_call: TRBD1
cdr3_nt: TGCGCCAGCAGCCCAGGGACAGGGAACTATGGCTACACCTTC
cdr3_aa: CASSPGTGNYGYTF

clone_size: -
j_call: TRBJ1-2
v_call: TRBV21-1
d_call: -
cdr3_nt: TGTGCCAGCAGCAAAAGGGAAGACAGGGCTGGCTACACCTTC
cdr3_aa: CASSKREDRAGYTF

clone_size: -
j_call: TRBJ2-1
v_call: TRBV2
d_call: TRBD2
cdr3_nt: TGTGCCAGCAGCCGGGGAGGGAGGGTCTACAATGAGCAGTTCTTC
cdr3_aa: CASSRGGRVYNEQFF

clone_size: -
j_call: TRBJ1-1
v_call: TRBV9
d_call: -
cdr3_nt: TGTGCCAGCAACCTCGACACGAACACTGAAGCTTTCTTT
cdr3_aa: CASNLDTNTEAFF

clone_size: once
j_call: TRBJ2-3
v_call: TRBV30
d_call: TRBD1
cdr3_nt: TGTGCCTGGACGCCCGGGACAGGGCCCACAGATACGCAGTATTTT
cdr3_aa: CAWTPGTGPTDTQYF